These 5 T cell receptor beta chains were sequenced from one sample in a study of beta chain features in type 1 diabetes. TCRB transcripts that were expressed got sequenced, as all of the isolated RNA had been reverse transcribed. Sequencing was performed with immunoSEQ multiplex PCR; in TCRdb, only in-frame clones are kept and a portion is missing. Of 250,000 to 350,000 clones in the sample, over 12% are singletons; the top ten hold less than 0.02%. These receptors have no identified antigens. The study's findings and limits: All four CD4+ subsets of Type 1 diabetes patients contained TCRB CDR3s that were moderately but significantly shorter.

Source material: naive CD4+ T cells from blood. The receptor source for this set is a young man with type 1 diabetes.

This sequence joins TRBV11-2 and TRBJ2-1; 7 nucleotides match TRBD2. Germline V gives CDR1 SGHAT, CDR2 FQNNGV. The junction had 13 bases not matched to a gene; V was cut back by 5 bases and J by 9 bases. The CDR3 has 15 amino acids. The DNA for the CDR3 is TGTGCCAGCAGCCCGCTACCGGGGCCGGGGGGTGAGCAGTTCTTC. This translates into CASSPLPGPGGEQFF.

This clone was seen a handful of times. This sequence joins TRBV19 and TRBJ2-7; tentatively, D is TRBD2 (5 bases). Germline V CDR1 and CDR2: LNHDA, SQIVND (reference sequence). V shed 3 bases and J shed 3 bases, with 12 bases lying between them. The CDR3 is 14 amino acids. CDR3 DNA sequence: TGTGCCAGTAGTATGGTAGGACTGAACTACGAGCAGTACTTC. The encoded protein is CASSMVGLNYEQYF.

This clone was detected ten times or more. V is TRBV23-1 and J is TRBJ2-5; D is perhaps TRBD2 (6 bases). TRBV23-1 is recorded as an ORF, its role being uncertain. V was pared by 0 bases and J by 2 bases, with 10 bases between. The CDR3 consists of 15 residues. CDR3 nucleotides: TGCGCCAGCAGTCAATCCGGGGGTCCGCAAGAGACCCAGTACTTC. The encoded protein is CASSQSGGPQETQYF.

The sample holds a few counts of this clone. This rearrangement joins TRBV5-1 to TRBJ2-7; D is ambiguous. Trimming cost V 7 bases and J 3 bases, with 5 bases left between them. The germline CDR1 and CDR2 sequences are SGHRS and YFSETQ. CDR3 length: 10 residues. This CDR3 reads CASEVYEQYF. Here the CDR3 DNA reads TGCGCCAGCGAGGTCTACGAGCAGTACTTC.

This clone came up a few times. The genes are TRBV5-6 and TRBJ2-5; a possible D gene is TRBD1 (5 bases). The CDR3 has 17 residues. Germline CDR1 and CDR2: SGHDT and YYEEEE. Trimming took 1 base from V and 5 from J, leaving 21 bases between them. The CDR3 loop is CASSLLEAFGARETQYF. CDR3 sequence (DNA): TGTGCCAGCAGCTTGCTTGAAGCTTTTGGGGCGCGGGAGACCCAGTACTTC.